Shown below are 26 T cell receptor beta chains from a single sample sequenced in a study of cytomegalovirus exposure and HLA in healthy donors. Primers included in the PCR were 60 Vbeta and 13 Jbeta primers. Using immunoSEQ multiplex PCR, the repertoire was profiled, and TCRdb retains in-frame clones only, with some absent. The sample yields some 90,000 clones, about 80% seen once. Sequences were obtained from PBMCs. The receptors here all came from a female donor in good health and CMV-seronegative.

The chain combines TRBV5-1 with TRBJ2-1; 13 positions match TRBD2. This CDR3 spans 18 amino acids. Germline trimming cut 0 bases from V and 4 bases from J; bases unmatched to any gene: 7. Looked up from germline, CDR1 is SGHRS and CDR2 is YFSETQ. This CDR3 reads CASSLEGLAGVFYNEQFF. The CDR3 DNA is TGCGCCAGCAGCTTGGAAGGACTAGCGGGAGTGTTTTACAATGAGCAGTTCTTC.

This clone was recorded a few times. The chain is built from TRBV6-5 and TRBJ2-1, with D possibly being TRBD1 (6 bases). V was trimmed by 0 bases and J by 9 bases, leaving 15 bases between them. Germline CDR1 MNHEY, CDR2 SVGAGI. The CDR3 contains 15 residues. The DNA for the CDR3 is TGTGCCAGCAGTTACTCAACAGGGAGTCTTGGTGAGCAGTTCTTC. This encodes CASSYSTGSLGEQFF.

This chain connects TRBV11-2 to TRBJ2-1, with no clear D. The V end was cut by 1 base, the J end by 10 bases, with 17 bases between. Germline-derived CDR1 and CDR2 are SGHAT and FQNNGV. CDR3 length: 15 amino acids. CDR3 coding DNA: TGTGCCAGCAGCTTAGCTCCGTATAGTGTGAACGAGCAGTTCTTC. This codes for CASSLAPYSVNEQFF.

The chain is built from TRBV27 and TRBJ2-7; no clear D gene. Germline V lookup: CDR1 MNHEY, CDR2 SMNVEV (reference sequence). The CDR3 totals 16 residues. The V end lost 0 bases, the J end lost 6 bases, and 18 bases lay between the germline ends. The CDR3 protein is CASSLSLGLLGVEQYF. CDR3 DNA: TGTGCCAGCAGTTTATCGCTGGGCCTCCTTGGTGTCGAGCAGTACTTC.

To note about this clone: The junction departs from the called germline gene at one end, perhaps through a read error. The V call is TRBV10-1, the J call TRBJ1-2; D perhaps matches TRBD1 (5 bases). The CDR3 has 14 residues. From germline, CDR1 is WNHNN and CDR2 SYGVQD (reference sequence). CDR3 DNA sequence: TGCGCCAGCGGTGAGTTGGCAGGGAGGAATGGCTACACCTTC. Translated, it gives CASGELAGRNGYTF.

This clone appeared once. This chain joins TRBV28 and TRBJ2-7; 7 nucleotides agree with TRBD1. V lost 5 bases and J lost 2; bases outside the gene matches: 18. Germline V lookup: CDR1 MDHEN, CDR2 SYDVKM. This CDR3 region has 18 residues. CDR3 coding DNA: TGTGCCAGCAGTCTCAGAGACAGGGTAAGACGGGGTACCTACGAGCAGTACTTC. It is translated as CASSLRDRVRRGTYEQYF.

In the case of this clone: Compared with germline, one end of the junction differs, possibly owing to a read error. Other nucleotide sequences from this sample produce the same CDR3. The V and J genes are TRBV5-1 and TRBJ1-1; 11 nucleotides line up with TRBD1. There are 17 residues in the CDR3. Germline loops: CDR1 SGHRS, CDR2 YFSETQ. In DNA, the CDR3 is TGCGCCAGCAGCCCAGGACAGGGGGCGTTATGGGACACTGAGGCTTTCTTT. As protein: CASSPGQGALWDTEAFF.

CDR3 bases: TGTGCCAGCAGACCCGAAGCGGGACAGGGACTCACTGAAGCTTTCTTT. Translated, it gives CASRPEAGQGLTEAFF. This chain joins TRBV27 and TRBJ1-1; 9 bases are shared with TRBD1. The CDR3 sequence is 16 residues long. J lost 4 bases, V lost 6 bases, and 12 bases had no gene match. Germline CDR1 reads MNHEY; CDR2 reads SMNVEV (reference sequence).

The chain links TRBV4-3 to TRBJ1-6; 10 nucleotides agree with TRBD1. The CDR3 length is 14 residues. Trimming cost V 6 bases and J 10 bases; bases outside gene matches: 6. In germline, CDR1 is LGHNA, CDR2 YSLEER. As DNA, the CDR3 is TGCGCCAGCAGTAGGGACAGGGGAGACTCACCCCTCCACTTT. This codes for CASSRDRGDSPLHF.

The chain combines TRBV7-2 with TRBJ1-1; 7 bases are a match to TRBD1. The trim removed 5 bases at V and 1 base at J, leaving 4 bases unmatched. Germline V gene lookup returns CDR1 SGHTA and CDR2 FQGNSA. The CDR3 has 14 amino acids. CDR3 sequence: CASSGNRGNTEAFF. The CDR3 nucleotides read TGTGCCAGCAGCGGGAACAGGGGGAACACTGAAGCTTTCTTT.

The V call is TRBV19, the J call TRBJ1-2, with TRBD1 identical over 8 bases. The CDR3 loop spans 12 amino acids. V was clipped by 6 bases and J by 7 bases; unmatched bases: 4. CDR1 and CDR2 (germline): LNHDA, SQIVND (reference sequence). In DNA, the CDR3 is TGTGCCAGTAGCGGACAGGGATCTGGCTACACCTTC. Translating it yields CASSGQGSGYTF.

The chain joins TRBV2 to TRBJ1-4; a possible D gene is TRBD1 (5 bases). Germline CDR1 reads SNHLY; CDR2 reads FYNNEI. The V end lost 8 bases, the J end lost 4 bases, and 11 bases lay between the germline ends. CDR3 size: 13 residues. This chain's CDR3 is CASATGHNEKLFF. The CDR3 DNA follows: TGTGCCAGCGCTACAGGTCATAATGAAAAACTGTTTTTT.

CDR3 protein: CAWSVSLFSGNTIYF. For the CDR3, the DNA is TGTGCCTGGAGTGTAAGCCTGTTCTCTGGAAACACCATATATTTT. This chain uses TRBV30 with TRBJ1-3; D remains ambiguous. The CDR3 is made up of 15 amino acids. The V end was cut by 0 bases, the J end by 0 bases, with 9 bases between. Germline CDR1 GTSNPN, CDR2 SVGIG (reference sequence).

V usage is TRBV12-5 and J usage is TRBJ2-7; the match to TRBD2 covers 9 bases. There are 13 residues in the CDR3. Germline V gene data show CDR1 as LGHNT and CDR2 as FRNRAP. V lost 7 bases to trimming and J lost 5 bases; unmatched junction nucleotides: 6. The CDR3 loop reads CASVLSGSDEQYF. CDR3 nucleotide sequence: TGTGCTAGTGTCCTTAGCGGGAGTGACGAGCAGTACTTC.

The chain links TRBV6-1 to TRBJ1-6; 7 bases are shared with TRBD1. This CDR3 is built from 14 residues. Germline CDR1 is MNHNS and CDR2 is SASEGT. The J segment lost 10 bases and the V segment lost 8 bases, leaving 11 bases of the junction unmatched. The CDR3 coding sequence is TGTGCCAGCCTACGTGGACAGGTCGGGTCACCCCTCCACTTT. Protein sequence: CASLRGQVGSPLHF.

There are a few counts of this clone. The chain is built from TRBV27 and TRBJ2-1, with TRBD1 matching over 9 bases. The CDR3 totals 14 residues. V gave up 2 bases and J gave up 9 bases; unmatched junction bases: 5. The germline V gene encodes CDR1 MNHEY and CDR2 SMNVEV (reference sequence). In DNA, the CDR3 is TGTGCCAGCAGTTTAAACAGGGGGCGGGCTGAGCAGTTCTTC. It codes for CASSLNRGRAEQFF.

The CDR3 DNA sequence: TGTGCCAGCAGTGCGGGACCGGGACAGGGGTACGGCACTGAAGCTTTCTTT. Its translation is CASSAGPGQGYGTEAFF. The chain employs TRBV6-1 and TRBJ1-1; 10 bases align to TRBD1. Germline CDR1 reads MNHNS; CDR2 reads SASEGT. CDR3 size: 17 residues. With V trimmed by 4 bases and J by 4 bases, 12 bases remained unmatched.

This clone was picked up one time. This chain uses TRBV27 with TRBJ1-5; the match to TRBD1 covers 8 bases. The CDR3 covers 14 residues. Germline V gene lookup returns CDR1 MNHEY and CDR2 SMNVEV (reference sequence). V was pared by 6 bases and J by 4 bases, with 5 bases of the junction left unmatched. DNA for the CDR3: TGTGCCAGCAGCCTCTACAGGGGGAATCAGCCCCAGCATTTT. It yields the protein CASSLYRGNQPQHF.

The genes are TRBV7-2 and TRBJ2-1; 14 bases map to TRBD2. The V gene's germline CDR1 is SGHTA and CDR2 FQGNSA. This CDR3 spans 18 amino acids. The V segment lost 5 bases and the J segment 0 bases; nucleotides outside the gene matches: 6. CDR3 coding DNA: TGTGCCAGCAGCGGACTAGCGGGGGGCCCGAGCTCCTACAATGAGCAGTTCTTC. This gives the protein CASSGLAGGPSSYNEQFF.

The gene calls are TRBV28 and TRBJ2-2, with D possibly matching TRBD2 (6 bases). The CDR3 contains 15 residues. V dropped 2 bases and J dropped 4 bases, with 11 bases sitting between them. CDR1 is MDHEN, CDR2 SYDVKM, per germline. The CDR3 coding sequence is TGTGCCAGCAGTTTAGCGGGACGGGTCACCGGGGAGCTGTTTTTT. This encodes CASSLAGRVTGELFF.

In this sample, this clone turned up a few times. This sequence joins TRBV5-4 and TRBJ1-2, with TRBD1 as a possible D gene (6 bases). V was cut by 2 bases and J by 6 bases, with 8 bases left in between. Germline CDR1 SGHNT, CDR2 YYREEE (reference sequence). The CDR3 consists of 12 residues. The CDR3 loop reads CASSFRGNGYTF. CDR3 bases: TGTGCCAGCAGCTTTAGGGGGAATGGCTACACCTTC.

The genes are TRBV7-9 and TRBJ2-5; 7 bases line up with TRBD2. The V and J ends lost 5 bases and 6 bases, in that order; junction bases with no gene match: 15. Germline CDR1 is SEHNR and CDR2 is FQNEAQ (reference sequence). This CDR3 is 16 amino acids long. The CDR3 region has the DNA TGTGCCAGCAGCCTCGAGGATTGGAGCGGGGAGAAGACCCAGTACTTC. Its protein is CASSLEDWSGEKTQYF.

The rearrangement joins TRBV6-1 to TRBJ1-2; TRBD1 is a possible D gene (5 bases). CDR3 size: 19 residues. Trimming left V 2 bases short and J 0 bases short, with 22 bases between. Germline V gene sequence: CDR1 MNHNS, CDR2 SASEGT. CDR3 DNA: TGTGCCAGCAGTGAACGACGTTTAAGGGGTGTGACAGCTAACTATGGCTACACCTTC. It codes for CASSERRLRGVTANYGYTF.

This clone was counted a single time. The chain combines TRBV28 with TRBJ1-5; TRBD1 matches 7 bases. The germline CDR1 and CDR2 sequences are MDHEN and SYDVKM. J gave up 4 bases and V 2 bases, and 5 bases lay outside the gene matches. This CDR3 region has 15 residues. The CDR3 nucleotides are TGTGCCAGCAGTTTAGCCACAGGGGTGAATCAGCCCCAGCATTTT. This sequence encodes CASSLATGVNQPQHF. The variable domain in full, with the rest retrieved from reference TRBV28 and TRBJ1-5, is DVKVTQSSRYLVKRTGEKVFLECVQDMDHENMFWYRQDPGLGLRLIYFSYDVKMKEKGDIPEGYSVSREKKERFSLILESASTNQTSMYLCASSLATGVNQPQHFGDGTRLSIL.

The rearrangement joins TRBV19 to TRBJ1-2, with D possibly TRBD1 on 6 matching bases. CDR3 length: 13 residues. Germline V gene sequence: CDR1 LNHDA, CDR2 SQIVND (reference sequence). The V and J ends lost 3 bases and 2 bases respectively, with 7 bases between them. CDR3 amino acids: CASSMDSNYGYTF. In DNA, the CDR3 is TGTGCCAGTAGTATGGACAGCAACTATGGCTACACCTTC.

V is TRBV5-1 and J is TRBJ2-7, with 14 bases lining up with TRBD2. This CDR3 has 15 amino acids. The J segment lost 5 bases and the V segment lost 2 bases, leaving 3 bases of the junction unmatched. Germline CDR1 reads SGHRS; CDR2 reads YFSETQ. The CDR3 sequence: CASSFTGLAGDEQYF. CDR3 bases: TGCGCCAGCAGCTTCACGGGACTAGCGGGAGACGAGCAGTACTTC. The variable domain in full, with the rest retrieved from reference TRBV5-1 and TRBJ2-7, is KAGVTQTPRYLIKTRGQQVTLSCSPISGHRSVSWYQQTPGQGLQFLFEYFSETQRNKGNFPGRFSGRQFSNSRSEMNVSTLELGDSALYLCASSFTGLAGDEQYFGPGTRLTVT.